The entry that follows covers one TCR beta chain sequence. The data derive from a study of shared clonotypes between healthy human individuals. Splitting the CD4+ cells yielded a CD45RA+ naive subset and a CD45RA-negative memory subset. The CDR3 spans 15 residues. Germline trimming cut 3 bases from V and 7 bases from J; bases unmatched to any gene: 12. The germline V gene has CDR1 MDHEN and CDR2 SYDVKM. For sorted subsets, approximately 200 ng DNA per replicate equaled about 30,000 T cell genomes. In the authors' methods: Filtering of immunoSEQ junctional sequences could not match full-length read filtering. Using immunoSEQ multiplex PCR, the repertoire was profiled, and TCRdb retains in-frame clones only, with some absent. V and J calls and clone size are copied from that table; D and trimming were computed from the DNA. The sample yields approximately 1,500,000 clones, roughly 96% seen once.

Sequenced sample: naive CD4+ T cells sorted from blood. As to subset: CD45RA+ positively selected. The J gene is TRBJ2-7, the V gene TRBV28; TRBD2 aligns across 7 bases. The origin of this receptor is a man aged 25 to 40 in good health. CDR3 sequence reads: CASSLLGGGPGEQYF. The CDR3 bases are TGTGCCAGCAGTTTGTTGGGGGGAGGGCCTGGGGAGCAGTACTTC.